Each of the 10 T cell receptor beta chains below was sequenced from the same sample in a study of regulatory T cells in long-lasting Graves disease. Investigators prepared the TCR beta libraries by applying iRepertoire HTBI primers and Arm-PCR of CDR3 regions. From the multiplex PCR reads, TCRdb called clonotypes with MiXCR, one entry per CDR3 protein. Counted here are 350,000 to 500,000 distinct CDR3 sequences, around 15% occurring once; the ten biggest clones make up roughly 15%. The time point denotes: newly diagnosed GD, antithyroid drugs for less than 3 months. Extracted PBMC RNA gave rise to the TCR library. The data also belong to a second study, concerning T cells in Graves' hyperthyroidism and ophthalmopathy.

Material: peripheral blood mononuclear cells (PBMCs), obtained at new diagnosis, from a patient treated with antithyroid drugs. The receptors originated from a woman in her fifties or sixties with Graves disease.

V gene TRBV4-1 combines with J gene TRBJ2-5; weak D call: TRBD1 (6 bases). The V gene lost 1 base and the J gene lost 4 bases, with 13 bases spanning the gap. Germline V CDR1 and CDR2: MGHRA, YSYEKL. This CDR3 comprises 15 residues. The CDR3 here is CASSQGGPGLETQYF. In nucleotides, the CDR3 is TGCGCCAGCAGCCAAGGGGGGCCCGGGTTAGAGACCCAGTACTTC.

This clonotype was found many times. The chain recombines TRBV2 with TRBJ1-1; D may be TRBD1 (6 bases). Germline V CDR1 and CDR2: SNHLY, FYNNEI. The CDR3 has 14 amino acids. Trimming removed 6 bases from V and 2 bases from J, with 13 bases in between. In DNA, the CDR3 is TGTGCCAGCAGACGCGGACAGAGAAACACTGAAGCTTTCTTT. As protein: CASRRGQRNTEAFF.

This clonotype was observed a single time. The missing conserved phenylalanine or tryptophan at the end of this CDR3 makes a read error likely. It is unclear where the CDR3 begins or ends on the DNA, so no DNA is shown, and the CDR3 is as TCRdb lists it. The chain employs TRBV5-1 and TRBJ2-7; the table's D call, TRBD2, has no DNA check behind it. The CDR3 is 9 amino acids in total, end residues counted. The germline gives CDR1 SGHRS, CDR2 YFSETQ. Here the CDR3 reads CASSSSLAG.

This clonotype was picked up many times. The rearrangement joins TRBV12-3 or TRBV12-4 to TRBJ2-1; 9 nucleotides agree with TRBD1. The CDR3 spans 15 residues. The ends lost 3 bases at V and 3 bases at J; junction bases unmatched: 3. CDR3 amino acids: CASSFGTGNYNEQFF. DNA for the CDR3: TGTGCCAGCAGTTTCGGGACAGGGAACTACAATGAGCAGTTCTTC.

Regarding this clonotype: This could be a read error, since a much larger clone is one nucleotide away. The genes are TRBV30 and TRBJ2-5; D uncertain. Looked up from germline, CDR1 is GTSNPN and CDR2 is SVGIG (reference sequence). The CDR3 runs 13 residues. Here the CDR3 reads CAWSQETQETQCF. CDR3 sequence (DNA): TGTGCCTGGAGTCAAGAAACCCAAGAGACCCAGTGCTTC.

The gene calls are TRBV18 and TRBJ2-5, with D perhaps TRBD1 (6 bases). V shed 8 bases and J shed 0 bases, with 13 bases lying between them. There are 14 residues in the CDR3. Germline CDR1 is KGHSH and CDR2 is LQKENI. CDR3 loop: CASPPRTDQETQYF. The DNA for the CDR3 is TGTGCCAGCCCCCCCCGGACAGACCAAGAGACCCAGTACTTC.

This clonotype occurred a few times. V usage is TRBV25-1 and J usage is TRBJ2-3; 7 bases line up with TRBD1. The J call is uncertain, as TRBJ2-7 better fits the DNA end. The V gene's germline CDR1 is MGHDK and CDR2 SYGVNS. The CDR3 sequence is 15 residues long. Here the CDR3 reads CASSAGQPFSHEQYF. In DNA, the CDR3 is TGTGCCAGCAGTGCGGGACAGCCGTTTTCCCACGAGCAGTACTTC.

This clonotype was found many times. V gene TRBV6-5 combines with J gene TRBJ2-5; 8 nucleotides line up with TRBD2. The CDR3 runs 17 residues. Germline CDR1 is MNHEY and CDR2 is SVGAGI. V lost 2 bases, J lost 2 bases, and 10 bases stayed unmatched. The CDR3, as DNA: TGTGCCAGCAGTTACAGTGGGTTTGCGGGAGGACAAGAGACCCAGTACTTC. This codes for CASSYSGFAGGQETQYF.

Comments on this clonotype: The missing conserved phenylalanine or tryptophan at the end of this CDR3 makes a read error likely. This chain links TRBV24-1 with TRBJ2-1; 8 bases line up with TRBD2. In germline, CDR1 is KGHDR, CDR2 SFDVKD. This CDR3 region has 17 residues. The junction had 11 bases not matched to a gene; V was cut back by 3 bases and J by 5 bases. As DNA, the CDR3 is TGTGCCACCAGTGATCCTAACCGACTAGCGAGAGACAATGAGCAGTTCTTG. Its translation is CATSDPNRLARDNEQFL.

This clonotype was recorded many times. J is TRBJ2-7 and V is TRBV2; D is perhaps TRBD1 (7 bases). Germline CDR1 is SNHLY and CDR2 is FYNNEI. The germline V and J ends were trimmed by 5 bases and 6 bases, with 14 bases remaining between them. This CDR3 has 13 residues. The CDR3 sequence: CASSTGVGGEQYF. DNA of the CDR3: TGTGCCAGCAGTACAGGGGTCGGGGGCGAGCAGTACTTC. Combining the CDR3 with reference TRBV2 and TRBJ2-7 gives the whole variable domain EPEVTQTPSHQVTQMGQEVILRCVPISNHLYFYWYRQILGQKVEFLVSFYNNEISEKSEIFDDQFSVERPDGSNFTLKIRSTKLEDSAMYFCASSTGVGGEQYFGPGTRLTVT.